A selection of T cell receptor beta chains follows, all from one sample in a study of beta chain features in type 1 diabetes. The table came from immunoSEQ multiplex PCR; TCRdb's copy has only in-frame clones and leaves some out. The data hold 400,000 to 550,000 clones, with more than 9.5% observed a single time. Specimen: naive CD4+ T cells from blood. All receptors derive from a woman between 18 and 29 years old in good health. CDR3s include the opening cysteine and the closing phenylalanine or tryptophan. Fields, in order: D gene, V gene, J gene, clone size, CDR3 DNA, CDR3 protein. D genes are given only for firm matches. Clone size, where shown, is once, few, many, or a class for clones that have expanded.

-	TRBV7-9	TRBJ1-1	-	TGTGCCAGCAGCTTACAGGGTATCACTGAAGCTTTCTTT	CASSLQGITEAFF
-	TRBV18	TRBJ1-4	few	TGTGCCAGCTCCCCCGGGGAGGGAAAACTGTTTTTT	CASSPGEGKLFF
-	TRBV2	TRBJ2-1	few	TGTGCCAGCAGTGAAATCGATGAGCAGTTCTTC	CASSEIDEQFF
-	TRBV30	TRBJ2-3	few	TGTGCCTGGAGTTCATCCCGGGTCTCCGACACAGATACGCAGTATTTT	CAWSSSRVSDTDTQYF
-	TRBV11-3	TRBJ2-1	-	TGTGCCAGCAGCGACCGGGACCCAAACAATGAGCAGTTCTTC	CASSDRDPNNEQFF
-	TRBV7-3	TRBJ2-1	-	TGTGCCAGCAGCTTAAGGTGGGGAGGCAGTTACAATGAGCAGTTCTTC	CASSLRWGGSYNEQFF
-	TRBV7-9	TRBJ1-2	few	TGTGCCAGCAGCTTAGAAGGAGGATCGAACTATGGCTACACCTTC	CASSLEGGSNYGYTF
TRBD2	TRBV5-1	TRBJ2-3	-	TGCGCCAGCAGCCCGGGGGGGCCGTTAAGCACAGATACGCAGTATTTT	CASSPGGPLSTDTQYF
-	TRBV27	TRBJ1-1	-	TGTGCCAGCAGAATCCTTTGGGGTTCAGGTGGCACTGAAGCTTTCTTT	CASRILWGSGGTEAFF
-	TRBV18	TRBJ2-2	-	TGTGCCAGCTCAGCCGACTTAACGGGTGTCACCGGGGAGCTGTTTTTT	CASSADLTGVTGELFF
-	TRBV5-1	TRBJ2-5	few	TGCGCCAGCAGCTTGCGGCAGACCCAGGAGACCCAGTACTTC	CASSLRQTQETQYF
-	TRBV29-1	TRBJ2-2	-	TGCAGCGTAAGCCTCGGCACCGGGGAGCTGTTTTTT	CSVSLGTGELFF
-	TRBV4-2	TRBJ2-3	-	TGTGCCAGCAGCCAACGCACAGATACGCAGTATTTT	CASSQRTDTQYF
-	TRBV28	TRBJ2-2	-	TGTGCCAGCGGGGAGGTGAACACCGGGGAGCTGTTTTTT	CASGEVNTGELFF
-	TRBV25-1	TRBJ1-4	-	TGTGCCAGCAGTGATCAGACGGCTAATGAAAAACTGTTTTTT	CASSDQTANEKLFF
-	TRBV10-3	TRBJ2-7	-	TGTGCCATCAGTCCAACGGACCTGACTCCGTCCGAGCAGTACTTC	CAISPTDLTPSEQYF
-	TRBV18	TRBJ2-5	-	TGTGCCAGCTCGGAGGGCAGAGAGACCCAGTACTTC	CASSEGRETQYF
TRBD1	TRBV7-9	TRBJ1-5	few	TGTGCCAGCAGTTCGGGACAGATTAATCAGCCCCAGCATTTT	CASSSGQINQPQHF
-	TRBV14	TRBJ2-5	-	TGTGCCAGCAGCCACGTACTAGGTGGAGAGACCCAGTACTTC	CASSHVLGGETQYF
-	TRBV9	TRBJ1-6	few	TGTGCCAGCAGCGTAAGTGACAGAGATTCACCCCTCCACTTT	CASSVSDRDSPLHF
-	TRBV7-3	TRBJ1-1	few	TGTGCCAGCAGCTTGGAACAGAATAAACGGCGCTTCTTT	CASSLEQNKRRFF
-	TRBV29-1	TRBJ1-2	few	TGCAGCGTTCCAGATGGGGAGGGAGGCTACACCTTC	CSVPDGEGGYTF
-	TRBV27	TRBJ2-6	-	TGTGCCAGCTCCATGTTCGCCTCTGGGGCCAACGTCCTGACTTTC	CASSMFASGANVLTF
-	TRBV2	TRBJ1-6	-	TGTGCCAGCAACAGGGCGAGCTCCTATAATTCACCCCTCCACTTT	CASNRASSYNSPLHF
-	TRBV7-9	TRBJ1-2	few	TGTGCCAGCAGCTACGACGGCAACTATGGCTACACCTTC	CASSYDGNYGYTF
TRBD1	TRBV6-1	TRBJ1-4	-	TGTGCCAGCAGACGCGCAGGGGGCTGGGGTGAAAAACTGTTTTTT	CASRRAGGWGEKLFF
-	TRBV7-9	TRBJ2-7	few	TGTGCCAGCAGCTTATCCGGGACACCACCCTACGAGCAGTACTTC	CASSLSGTPPYEQYF
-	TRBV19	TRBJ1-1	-	TGTGCCAGTAGTATATCGCAGGCCCCCACTGAAGCTTTCTTT	CASSISQAPTEAFF
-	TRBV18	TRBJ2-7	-	TGTGCCAGCTCACCACCGCCGGGGGTCCACGAGCAGTACTTC	CASSPPPGVHEQYF
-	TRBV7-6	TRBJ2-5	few	TGTGCCAGCAGCTTAATAAGGTCTAGCGTAGAGACCCAGTACTTC	CASSLIRSSVETQYF
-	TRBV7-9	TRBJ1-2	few	TGTGCCAGCAGCACCCGACAGAGATTTAACTATGGCTACACCTTC	CASSTRQRFNYGYTF
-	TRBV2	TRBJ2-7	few	TGTGCCAGCAGGCAGGAAGAAAACGAGCAGTACTTC	CASRQEENEQYF
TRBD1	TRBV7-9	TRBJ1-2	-	TGTGCCAGCAGCCGGACAGGCTATGGCTACACCTTC	CASSRTGYGYTF
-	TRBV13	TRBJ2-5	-	TGTGCCAGCAGCGCAATAGGGTACCAAGAGACCCAGTACTTC	CASSAIGYQETQYF
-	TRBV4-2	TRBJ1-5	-	TGTGCCAGCAGCTTGCACGGGACTCCTGGCAATCAGCCCCAGCATTTT	CASSLHGTPGNQPQHF
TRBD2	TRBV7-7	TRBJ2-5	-	TGTGCCAGCAGCCCGGGGACTAGCGGGGGCCAAGAGACCCAGTACTTC	CASSPGTSGGQETQYF
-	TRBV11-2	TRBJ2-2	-	TGTGCCAGCAGACCCAGGGGCTTTGCGGGGGAGCTGTTTTTT	CASRPRGFAGELFF
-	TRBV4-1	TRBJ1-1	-	TGCGCCAGCAGTCCACTAGCTCGGAGGGGAGCTTTCTTT	CASSPLARRGAFF
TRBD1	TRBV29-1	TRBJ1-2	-	TGCAGCGTTGAAACAGGGGGGAACTATGGCTACACCTTC	CSVETGGNYGYTF
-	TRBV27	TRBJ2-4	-	TGTGCCAGCAGTCCCCCCGTGGGGTCGGGGAGATTAGCCAAAAACATTCAGTACTTC	CASSPPVGSGRLAKNIQYF
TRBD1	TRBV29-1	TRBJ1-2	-	TGCAGCGTGGAACAGGGGAGGTGGGACTATGGCTACACCTTC	CSVEQGRWDYGYTF
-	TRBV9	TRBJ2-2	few	TGTGCCAGCAGCGTTCAGCTCGGGGAGCTGTTTTTT	CASSVQLGELFF
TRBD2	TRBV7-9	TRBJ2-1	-	TGTGCCAGCAGCCTGGGGACTAGCGGGAGGTATGAGCAGTTCTTC	CASSLGTSGRYEQFF